The 9 T cell receptor beta chains below come from one sample, sequenced in a study of blood T cell repertoires in COVID-19. Clones were read by immunoSEQ multiplex PCR, and TCRdb kept only the in-frame ones, dropping some. The profile shows 75,000 to 90,000 clones, around four fifths of them singletons. Sequencing was carried out using peripheral blood. All receptors come from a human donor in a cohort sampled during active COVID-19.

This chain connects TRBV5-4 to TRBJ2-5; 8 bases agree with TRBD2. The germline V gene encodes CDR1 SGHNT and CDR2 YYREEE (reference sequence). The CDR3 contains 14 residues. V was pared by 5 bases and J by 5 bases, with 8 bases of the junction left unmatched. CDR3 sequence: CASRSGLDGETQYF. CDR3 DNA: TGTGCCAGCAGATCGGGACTAGATGGGGAGACCCAGTACTTC.

A single count supports this clone. V gene TRBV2 combines with J gene TRBJ2-1; D is perhaps TRBD2 (5 bases). The CDR3 loop spans 13 amino acids. Germline V CDR1 and CDR2: SNHLY, FYNNEI. Between the trimmed V and J ends, which lost 7 bases and 0 bases, there was a span of 7 bases. CDR3 sequence reads: CASTGSSYNEQFF. CDR3 sequence (DNA): TGTGCCAGCACTGGGAGCTCCTACAATGAGCAGTTCTTC.

The CDR3 sequence is CATRLAGQETQYF. The CDR3, as DNA: TGTGCCACCCGACTAGCGGGGCAAGAGACCCAGTACTTC. The chain links TRBV19 to TRBJ2-5; TRBD2 matches at 11 bases. Looked up from germline, CDR1 is LNHDA and CDR2 is SQIVND (reference sequence). V lost 10 bases, J lost 2 bases, and 3 bases stayed unmatched. CDR3 length equals 13 residues.

CDR3 coding DNA: TGTGCCACTGCTAGCGGGGCTATTAAAGAGCAGTACTTC. Residues: CATASGAIKEQYF. The chain links TRBV24-1 to TRBJ2-7, with 9 bases identical to TRBD2. The junction had 10 bases not matched to a gene; V was cut back by 10 bases and J by 7 bases. This CDR3 has 13 amino acids. Germline values: CDR1 KGHDR, CDR2 SFDVKD.

This clone was picked up a small number of times. CDR3 sequence (DNA): TGTGCCACCTTTTATTCTGCTGAAGCTTTCTTT. It yields the protein CATFYSAEAFF. This chain links TRBV28 with TRBJ1-1; no clear D. CDR3 length: 11 amino acids. Germline CDR1 and CDR2: MDHEN and SYDVKM. With 10 bases removed from V and 6 bases from J, the gap between germline ends came to 12 bases.

This clone came up once. This chain connects TRBV7-6 to TRBJ2-3; 8 bases are shared with TRBD1. The germline CDR1 and CDR2 sequences are SGHVS and FNYEAQ. With V trimmed by 5 bases and J by 0 bases, 4 bases remained unmatched. CDR3 length: 15 residues. CDR3 in DNA: TGTGCCAGCAGCCGGACAGGGTTTAGCACAGATACGCAGTATTTT. Its protein is CASSRTGFSTDTQYF.

This clone was detected once. The chain carries TRBV18 and TRBJ2-7; D unclear. The germline V gene has CDR1 KGHSH and CDR2 LQKENI. Trimming removed 3 bases at V and 5 bases at J, with 11 bases between. The CDR3 is made up of 13 amino acids. DNA for the CDR3: TGTGCCAGCTCACCCCCCGGTGTTGACGAGCAGTACTTC. Protein: CASSPPGVDEQYF.

The V gene is TRBV28, the J gene TRBJ1-2, with 8 bases that match TRBD1. This CDR3 spans 15 amino acids. V lost 4 bases and J lost 2; bases outside the gene matches: 6. Looked up from germline, CDR1 is MDHEN and CDR2 is SYDVKM. CDR3 sequence (DNA): TGTGCCAGCAGTTCCCAGGGGGCAGGAAACTATGGCTACACCTTC. It codes for CASSSQGAGNYGYTF.

The chain has TRBV29-1 and TRBJ1-3; TRBD1 might be the D (6 bases). Trimming shortened V by 7 bases and J by 4 bases, and 20 bases separated the two germline ends. This CDR3 is built from 15 residues. The germline V gene encodes CDR1 SQVTM and CDR2 ANQGSEA. The CDR3 nucleotides are TGCAGCGCAAAGGGGGTGCAGGGTAGGGGAAACACCATATATTTT. The encoded protein is CSAKGVQGRGNTIYF.